This T cell receptor (beta chain) was captured in a study of cytotoxic CD8 clonotypes in ibrutinib-treated CLL. General study points: Age-matched healthy donor levels were exceeded by baseline clonality, which tracked circulating CD8+ T-cell counts. Progressing patients had sampling times that differed from those of sustained-remission patients.

Deep sequencing aimed at 1 in 200,000 to 1 in 1 million T cells' resolution. Using immunoSEQ multiplex PCR, the repertoire was profiled, and TCRdb retains in-frame clones only, with some absent. The table includes around 33,000 clones, roughly 49% detected once. The CDR3 loop spans 16 amino acids. In regard to this clone: The target antigen is unknown.

This chain connects TRBV21-1 to TRBJ2-4; TRBD1, the table's D call, was not compared with the DNA. TRBV21-1 constitutes a pseudogene. The clonotype originates from a human donor with chronic lymphocytic leukemia. This sample comprised PBMCs, obtained before ibrutinib treatment. CDR3 DNA: TGTGCCACCAGACCTAGGGCAGGGCTAGCCAAAAACATTCAGTACTTC. Translated: CATRPRAGLAKNIQYF.